This TCR beta chain was sequenced for a study of CXCR3-negative and CXCR3-positive naive CD8 T cells. As regards this clonotype: Its antigen is still unknown.

This CDR3 has 13 amino acids. Germline V gives CDR1 SGHVS, CDR2 FNYEAQ. General study findings and limits: Relative to CXCR3-negative naive cells, CXCR3-positive naive cells had more hydrophobic TRB CDR3s. Naive subsets had comparable surface CD5, so TRB CDR3 properties gauged TCR strength.

All TRB cDNA libraries came from 5' RACE performed with UMI labels. TCRdb re-called the 5' RACE reads and gives one entry per CDR3 protein, without DNA. The ten top clones account for about 0.93%, within a sample of 8,000 to 10,000 distinct CDR3 sequences. With a few hundred thousand cells each, the CD8+ T cell subsets were individually sorted in triplicate. The specimen sequenced was naive CXCR3- CD8+ T cells from blood. Subset defined: CD45RO-CCR7+CD27+CD95- naive CD8+ T cells lacking CXCR3 (TNR3-). This clonotype was sampled from a human donor in good health. Some clones in this sample may be carry-over from other donors' samples. V and J are TRBV7-6 and TRBJ2-5; checking the TCRdb D call of TRBD1 is not possible without DNA. The CDR3: CASSLDPGETQYF.